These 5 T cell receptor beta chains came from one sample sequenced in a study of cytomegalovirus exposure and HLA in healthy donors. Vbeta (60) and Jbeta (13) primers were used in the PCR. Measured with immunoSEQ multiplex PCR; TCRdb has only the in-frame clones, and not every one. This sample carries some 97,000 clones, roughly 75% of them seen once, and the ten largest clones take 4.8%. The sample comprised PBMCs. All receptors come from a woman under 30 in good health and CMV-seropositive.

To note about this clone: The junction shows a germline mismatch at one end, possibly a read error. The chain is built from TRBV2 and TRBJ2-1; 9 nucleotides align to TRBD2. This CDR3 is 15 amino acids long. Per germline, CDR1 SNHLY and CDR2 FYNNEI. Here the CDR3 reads CASSQAGGGYNEQFF. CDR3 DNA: TGTGCCAGCAGTCAAGCGGGAGGAGGGTACAATGAGCAGTTCTTC.

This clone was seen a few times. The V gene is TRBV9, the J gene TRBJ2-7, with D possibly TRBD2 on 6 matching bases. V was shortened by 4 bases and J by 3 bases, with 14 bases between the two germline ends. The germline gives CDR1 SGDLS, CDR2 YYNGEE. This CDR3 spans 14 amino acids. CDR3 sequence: CASSPAISGYEQYF. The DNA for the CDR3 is TGTGCCAGCAGCCCAGCCATTAGCGGCTACGAGCAGTACTTC. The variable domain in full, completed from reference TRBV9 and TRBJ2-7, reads DSGVTQTPKHLITATGQRVTLRCSPRSGDLSVYWYQQSLDQGLQFLIQYYNGEERAKGNILERFSAQQFPDLHSELNLSSLELGDSALYFCASSPAISGYEQYFGPGTRLTVT.

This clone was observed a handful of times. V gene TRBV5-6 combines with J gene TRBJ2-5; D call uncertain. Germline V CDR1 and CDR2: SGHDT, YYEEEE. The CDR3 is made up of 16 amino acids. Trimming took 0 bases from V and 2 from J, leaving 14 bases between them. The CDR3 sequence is CASSLGLLRQQETQYF. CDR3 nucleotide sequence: TGTGCCAGCAGCTTGGGCCTCTTGAGACAACAAGAGACCCAGTACTTC.

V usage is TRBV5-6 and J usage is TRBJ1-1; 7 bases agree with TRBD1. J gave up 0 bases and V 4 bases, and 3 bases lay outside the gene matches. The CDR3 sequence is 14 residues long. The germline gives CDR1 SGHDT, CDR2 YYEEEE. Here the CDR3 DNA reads TGTGCCAGCAGCCCCACAGGGGTGAACACTGAAGCTTTCTTT. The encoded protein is CASSPTGVNTEAFF. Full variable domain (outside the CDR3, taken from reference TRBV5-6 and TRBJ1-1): DAGVTQSPTHLIKTRGQQVTLRCSPKSGHDTVSWYQQALGQGPQFIFQYYEEEERQRGNFPDRFSGHQFPNYSSELNVNALLLGDSALYLCASSPTGVNTEAFFGQGTRLTVV.

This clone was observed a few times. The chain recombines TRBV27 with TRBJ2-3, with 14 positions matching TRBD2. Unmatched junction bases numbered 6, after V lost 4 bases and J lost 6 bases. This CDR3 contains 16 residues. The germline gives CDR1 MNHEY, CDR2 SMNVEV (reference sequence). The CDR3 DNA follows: TGTGCCAGCAGTTCCGGGACTAGCGGGAGAGTTGATACGCAGTATTTT. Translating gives CASSSGTSGRVDTQYF.